Presented here are 30 T cell receptor beta chains from one specimen sequenced in a study of T cells in Graves' hyperthyroidism and ophthalmopathy. Authors of the study amplified TCR beta CDR3 regions from RNA transcripts. The HTBI set primed first-round TCR CDR3 RT-PCR. Each CDR3 protein is one row after TCRdb ran MiXCR on the multiplex PCR reads. The data contain around 600,000 distinct CDR3 sequences, approximately 14% of them singletons. Sequencing was done on a sample of blood. The receptor source for this set is a woman in her twenties or thirties with Graves' hyperthyroidism.

As concerns this clonotype: Without the conserved terminal phenylalanine or tryptophan, this CDR3 likely stems from a read error. In DNA form, the CDR3 reads TGTGCCACCAGCACCTTCAGGGTTACCGGGGAGCTGTTTTCT. Its translation is CATSTFRVTGELFS. V gene TRBV15 combines with J gene TRBJ2-2, with D perhaps TRBD1 (5 bases). The germline V and J ends were trimmed by 4 bases and 5 bases, with 11 bases remaining between them. Germline V lookup: CDR1 LNHNV, CDR2 YYDKDF (reference sequence). The CDR3 length is 14 residues.

This clonotype was seen ten or more times. This chain connects TRBV30 to TRBJ2-7; 9 bases map to TRBD2. This CDR3 is 13 amino acids long. Losses at the gene ends were 1 base for V and 4 bases for J; bases not matched to a gene: 2. Germline V gene data show CDR1 as GTSNPN and CDR2 as SVGIG (reference sequence). Here the CDR3 DNA reads TGTGCCTGGAGTGGGGGACTAGCTTACGAGCAGTACTTC. Protein product: CAWSGGLAYEQYF.

The sample holds many counts of this clonotype. The rearrangement links TRBV2 to TRBJ2-1, with a tentative D call TRBD2 (5 bases). This CDR3 region has 14 residues. Germline V gives CDR1 SNHLY, CDR2 FYNNEI. V gave up 4 bases and J gave up 11 bases, with 18 bases separating them. For the CDR3, the DNA is TGTGCCAGCAGTGGACCTGGACTCGAACGTAAGCAGTTCTTC. Its protein is CASSGPGLERKQFF.

Only a few counts were recorded for this clonotype. The chain joins TRBV15 to TRBJ1-5, with D perhaps matching TRBD1 (5 bases). V was trimmed by 0 bases and J by 2 bases, leaving 11 bases between them. CDR1 and CDR2 (germline): LNHNV, YYDKDF (reference sequence). The CDR3 contains 16 residues. The CDR3 region has the DNA TGTGCCACCAGCAGAGATAAAGGAGGGGGCAATCAGCCCCAGCATTTT. It translates to CATSRDKGGGNQPQHF.

This clonotype appeared a few times. This sequence joins TRBV4-1 and TRBJ1-1; 7 nucleotides align to TRBD1. CDR1 is MGHRA, CDR2 YSYEKL, per germline. V lost 4 bases and J lost 4; bases outside the gene matches: 9. CDR3 size: 15 residues. The CDR3 is CASSPSPGQPTEAFF. The CDR3 DNA sequence: TGCGCCAGCAGCCCCTCTCCGGGACAGCCCACTGAAGCTTTCTTT.

This clonotype was counted many times. V is TRBV5-1 and J is TRBJ2-3, with TRBD2 matching 14 bases. The ends lost 4 bases at V and 4 bases at J; junction bases unmatched: 5. Germline V gene data show CDR1 as SGHRS and CDR2 as YFSETQ. The CDR3 runs to 16 residues. The CDR3 spells CASSPGTSGSSDTQYF. CDR3 sequence (DNA): TGCGCCAGCAGCCCGGGGACTAGCGGGAGTTCAGATACGCAGTATTTT.

The chain uses TRBV28 and TRBJ1-2; a weak D match, TRBD1 (6 bases). The V end lost 4 bases, the J end lost 7 bases, and 16 bases lay between the germline ends. The CDR3 has 14 residues. In germline, CDR1 is MDHEN, CDR2 SYDVKM. The CDR3 loop is CASSSGATRGGYTF. CDR3 in DNA: TGTGCCAGCAGTTCGGGGGCAACGAGGGGTGGCTACACCTTC.

This clonotype was found many times. This chain uses TRBV6-2 or TRBV6-3 with TRBJ2-1; 9 bases fit TRBD2. Per germline, CDR1 MNHEY and CDR2 SVGEGT. The CDR3 covers 16 residues. The V gene end was trimmed by 0 bases and the J gene end by 3 bases; junction bases not matched to a gene: 3. The CDR3, as DNA: TGTGCCAGCAGTTACTCGCTAGCGGGGATCTACAATGAGCAGTTCTTC. Protein sequence: CASSYSLAGIYNEQFF.

This clonotype was detected ten times or more. This chain links TRBV30 with TRBJ2-7, with 12 bases identical to TRBD2. The CDR3 consists of 15 residues. The V and J ends lost 3 bases and 2 bases, in that order; junction bases with no gene match: 5. Germline V gene data show CDR1 as GTSNPN and CDR2 as SVGIG (reference sequence). The chain's CDR3 is CAWSEGLAGTYEQYF. The CDR3 DNA reads TGTGCCTGGAGCGAAGGACTAGCGGGAACCTACGAGCAGTACTTC.

This clonotype was detected many times. This rearrangement joins TRBV20-1 to TRBJ2-7; 7 bases match TRBD1. This CDR3 region has 12 residues. V dropped 6 bases and J dropped 3; count of bases not matched to a gene: 5. Germline CDR1 reads DFQATT; CDR2 reads SNEGSKA (reference sequence). The CDR3 coding sequence is TGCAGTGCCCTGGGACAGAGCTACGAGCAGTACTTC. Translation gives CSALGQSYEQYF.

This clonotype was found many times. The rearrangement uses TRBV3-1 and TRBJ2-7; 9 bases map to TRBD2. Losses at the gene ends were 0 bases for V and 3 bases for J; bases not matched to a gene: 3. CDR1 is LGHDT, CDR2 YNNKEL, per germline (reference sequence). The CDR3 spans 15 residues. For the CDR3, the DNA is TGTGCCAGCAGCCAAGATTCTAGCGGGATCTACGAGCAGTACTTC. Translated, it gives CASSQDSSGIYEQYF.

The sample holds a few counts of this clonotype. The gene calls are TRBV19 and TRBJ2-1; 10 nucleotides align to TRBD2. The CDR3 length is 17 residues. Germline values: CDR1 LNHDA, CDR2 SQIVND (reference sequence). Trimming cost V 0 bases and J 1 base; bases outside gene matches: 3. The CDR3 sequence: CASSIEGLAVSYNEQFF. Written as DNA, the CDR3 is TGTGCCAGTAGTATAGAAGGACTAGCGGTATCCTACAATGAGCAGTTCTTC.

This clonotype was counted only a few times. CDR3 DNA: TGTGCCAGCAGCCGCCGGGACGGAAAAAAGCAGTACTTC. This codes for CASSRRDGKKQYF. The chain has TRBV3-1 and TRBJ2-7; the D call may be TRBD1 or TRBD2 (5 bases each). CDR1 and CDR2 (germline): LGHDT, YNNKEL (reference sequence). CDR3 length: 13 amino acids. Trimming cost V 4 bases and J 8 bases, with 15 bases left between them.

This clonotype was seen a few times. The chain links TRBV28 to TRBJ1-6; tentatively, D is TRBD1 (5 bases). Germline values: CDR1 MDHEN, CDR2 SYDVKM. The CDR3 runs 18 residues. V dropped 1 base and J dropped 0 bases, with 13 bases sitting between them. CDR3 residues: CASSLYYRSSSYNSPLHF. CDR3 bases: TGTGCCAGCAGTTTATACTACAGGTCCTCCTCCTATAATTCACCCCTCCACTTT.

This clonotype has just a few counts. CDR3 sequence: CASSPRGQGGYTF. In nucleotides, the CDR3 is TGTGCCAGCAGTCCCCGGGGACAAGGGGGCTACACCTTC. The chain is built from TRBV27 and TRBJ1-2, with a possible D match to TRBD1 (6 bases). This CDR3 has 13 residues. V lost 5 bases, J lost 8 bases, and 15 bases lay in between. CDR1 and CDR2 from the germline V gene are MNHEY and SMNVEV (reference sequence).

Worth noting for this clonotype: It may be a read error: a sequence one base away is much more abundant. This sequence joins TRBV28 and TRBJ2-2; D gene unclear. The CDR3 length is 16 residues. Trimming left V 4 bases short and J 0 bases short, with 12 bases between. Germline values: CDR1 MDHEN, CDR2 SYDVKM. The CDR3 nucleotides read TGTGCCAGCAGTTCCCCTTGCGGAACGAACACCGGGGAGCTGTTTTTT. Encoded protein: CASSSPCGTNTGELFF.

This clonotype was seen at least ten times. This rearrangement joins TRBV28 to TRBJ1-2, with TRBD1 as a possible D gene (5 bases). CDR3 length: 14 amino acids. CDR1 is MDHEN and CDR2 is SYDVKM in the germline V gene. Trimming left V 3 bases short and J 7 bases short, with 15 bases between. CDR3 nucleotide sequence: TGTGCCAGCAGTTTGAGGGCAACGAGGGGTGGCTACACCTTC. Translating gives CASSLRATRGGYTF.

The J gene is TRBJ2-3, the V gene TRBV20-1; D is perhaps TRBD2 (6 bases). This CDR3 has 15 residues. Germline values: CDR1 DFQATT, CDR2 SNEGSKA (reference sequence). V lost 0 bases and J 6 bases, leaving 16 bases between the germline ends. The CDR3 spells CSARDSRELGDTQYF. For the CDR3, the DNA is TGCAGTGCTAGAGATTCCCGGGAGTTAGGGGATACGCAGTATTTT.

With respect to this clonotype: This may come from a read error, since a much larger clone is one base off. This chain joins TRBV20-1 and TRBJ2-3, with 10 nucleotides matching TRBD2. The germline V gene encodes CDR1 DFQATT and CDR2 SNEGSKA (reference sequence). There are 15 residues in the CDR3. CDR3 nucleotides: TGCGGTGCCACCCCAGCGGGAGGGCCGTGGGATACGCAGTATTTT. It encodes CGATPAGGPWDTQYF.

The table lists this clonotype with many counts. The chain is built from TRBV18 and TRBJ1-1; 9 nucleotides agree with TRBD1. Losses at the gene ends were 6 bases for V and 0 bases for J; bases not matched to a gene: 8. The V gene's germline CDR1 is KGHSH and CDR2 LQKENI. The CDR3 has 16 residues. CDR3 loop: CASSQGTGLMNTEAFF. CDR3 bases: TGTGCCAGCTCGCAAGGGACAGGGCTCATGAACACTGAAGCTTTCTTT.

This sequence joins TRBV3-1 and TRBJ1-4, with no clear D. The germline V gene encodes CDR1 LGHDT and CDR2 YNNKEL (reference sequence). V lost 1 base and J 6 bases, leaving 12 bases between the germline ends. The CDR3 has 15 residues. The CDR3 region has the DNA TGTGCCAGCAGCCAAGCAGAGGGAATGGATGAAAAACTGTTTTTT. Residues: CASSQAEGMDEKLFF.

The table lists this clonotype with many counts. V and J are TRBV10-3 and TRBJ2-5; 8 bases are a match to TRBD1. With V trimmed by 10 bases and J by 1 base, 5 bases remained unmatched. CDR1 and CDR2 from the germline V gene are ENHRY and SYGVKD. This CDR3 is built from 13 residues. The CDR3 here is CATAGTGQETQYF. CDR3 in DNA: TGTGCCACCGCCGGGACAGGCCAAGAGACCCAGTACTTC.

This clonotype has at least ten counts. The chain carries TRBV6-1 and TRBJ2-7; 7 nucleotides match TRBD1. The germline V gene has CDR1 MNHNS and CDR2 SASEGT. The CDR3 contains 15 residues. The J segment lost 0 bases and the V segment lost 2 bases, leaving 4 bases of the junction unmatched. CDR3 DNA sequence: TGTGCCAGCAGTGAAAGACAGGGAGTCTCCTACGAGCAGTACTTC. As protein: CASSERQGVSYEQYF.

There are many counts of this clonotype. This chain joins TRBV11-2 and TRBJ2-1; 10 bases align to TRBD2. V trimming: 5 bases; J trimming: 4 bases; junction bases outside the gene matches: 14. CDR1 and CDR2 from the germline V gene are SGHAT and FQNNGV. The CDR3 runs to 18 residues. DNA for the CDR3: TGTGCCAGCAGCACTAGTGTACTAGCGGGGAGAACTTACAATGAGCAGTTCTTC. As protein: CASSTSVLAGRTYNEQFF.

This clonotype was seen more than once but under ten times. The chain has TRBV3-1 and TRBJ2-1, with 7 bases identical to TRBD2. Losses at the gene ends were 0 bases for V and 9 bases for J; bases not matched to a gene: 8. The CDR3 loop spans 15 amino acids. CDR1 and CDR2 from the germline V gene are LGHDT and YNNKEL (reference sequence). CDR3 protein: CASSQDLAGVTEQFF. The CDR3 region has the DNA TGTGCCAGCAGCCAAGATCTTGCGGGAGTTACTGAGCAGTTCTTC.

V and J are TRBV9 and TRBJ1-2; TRBD1 matches 7 bases. J was trimmed by 5 bases and V by 0 bases; bases with no gene match: 4. This CDR3 spans 14 amino acids. The V gene's germline CDR1 is SGDLS and CDR2 YYNGEE. The CDR3 sequence is CASSVGTGIYGYTF. DNA for the CDR3: TGTGCCAGCAGCGTAGGGACAGGAATTTATGGCTACACCTTC.

This clonotype showed up just a few times. It is likely a read error, because the conserved phenylalanine at the end of the CDR3 is missing. J is TRBJ2-7 and V is TRBV5-1; possible D gene TRBD2, 5 bases. Germline assignment: CDR1 SGHRS and CDR2 YFSETQ. The CDR3 length is 14 residues. As DNA, the CDR3 is TGCGCCAGCACCTTGATCCCGGGAACCAACGAGCAGTACTCC. Translation: CASTLIPGTNEQYS.

Worth noting for this clonotype: This may come from a read error, since a much larger clone is one base off. The chain carries TRBV29-1 and TRBJ2-7; 8 bases line up with TRBD1. The CDR3 totals 14 residues. V shed 1 base, J shed 1 base, and the junction held 3 bases outside the gene matches. CDR1 is SQVTM and CDR2 is ANQGSEA in the germline V gene. This chain's CDR3 is CSVEGTGPSYEQYF. The CDR3 DNA sequence: TGCAGCGTTGAAGGGACAGGGCCGTCCTACGAGCAGTACTTC.

There are a few counts of this clonotype. V gene TRBV20-1 combines with J gene TRBJ2-7; 8 nucleotides agree with TRBD1. The CDR3 extends over 14 amino acids. J was trimmed by 0 bases and V by 5 bases; bases with no gene match: 6. From germline, CDR1 is DFQATT and CDR2 SNEGSKA (reference sequence). The CDR3 here is CSARTTGDSYEQYF. DNA for the CDR3: TGCAGTGCTCGGACGACAGGGGACTCCTACGAGCAGTACTTC.

This clonotype was seen ten or more times. The V gene is TRBV9, the J gene TRBJ1-1; TRBD1 matches 8 bases. This CDR3 is 15 amino acids long. Per germline, CDR1 SGDLS and CDR2 YYNGEE. Unmatched junction bases numbered 9, after V lost 7 bases and J lost 1 base. The CDR3 loop reads CASSPSTGGNTEAFF. The CDR3 nucleotides read TGTGCCAGCTCACCATCAACAGGGGGGAACACTGAAGCTTTCTTT.